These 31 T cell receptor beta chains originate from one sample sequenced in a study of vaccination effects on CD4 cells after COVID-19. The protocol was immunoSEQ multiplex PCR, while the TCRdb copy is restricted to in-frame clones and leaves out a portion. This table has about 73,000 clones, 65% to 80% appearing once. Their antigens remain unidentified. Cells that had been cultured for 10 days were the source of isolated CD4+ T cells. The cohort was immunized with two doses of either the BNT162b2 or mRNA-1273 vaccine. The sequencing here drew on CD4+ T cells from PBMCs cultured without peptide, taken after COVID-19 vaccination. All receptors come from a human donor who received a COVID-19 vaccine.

For the CDR3, the DNA is TGTGCCAGCAGCCAAACACGGAGTGGCTACACCTTC. Translating it yields CASSQTRSGYTF. This sequence joins TRBV3-1 (or the pseudogene TRBV3-2) and TRBJ1-2; D not certain. The CDR3 sequence is 12 residues long. V shed 2 bases and J shed 7 bases, with 8 bases lying between them. Germline CDR1 is LGHDT and CDR2 is YNNKEL (reference sequence).

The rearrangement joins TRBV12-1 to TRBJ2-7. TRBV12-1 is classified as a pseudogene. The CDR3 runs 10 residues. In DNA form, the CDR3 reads TGTGCCAGCAGCCCCTACGAGCAGTACGTC. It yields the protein CASSPYEQYV.

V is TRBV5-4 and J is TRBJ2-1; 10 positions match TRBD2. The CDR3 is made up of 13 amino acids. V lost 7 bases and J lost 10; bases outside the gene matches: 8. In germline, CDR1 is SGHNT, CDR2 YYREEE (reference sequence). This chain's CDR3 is CASGLAGEGEQFF. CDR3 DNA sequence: TGTGCCAGCGGTCTAGCGGGGGAAGGGGAGCAGTTCTTC.

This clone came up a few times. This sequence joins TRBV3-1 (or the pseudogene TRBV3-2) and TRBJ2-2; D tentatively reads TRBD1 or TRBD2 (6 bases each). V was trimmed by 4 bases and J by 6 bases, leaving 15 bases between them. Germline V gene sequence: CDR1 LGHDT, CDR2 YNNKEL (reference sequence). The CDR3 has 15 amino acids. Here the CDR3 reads CASSRGGGAPGELFF. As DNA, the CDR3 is TGTGCCAGCAGCCGTGGGGGCGGGGCCCCCGGGGAGCTGTTTTTT.

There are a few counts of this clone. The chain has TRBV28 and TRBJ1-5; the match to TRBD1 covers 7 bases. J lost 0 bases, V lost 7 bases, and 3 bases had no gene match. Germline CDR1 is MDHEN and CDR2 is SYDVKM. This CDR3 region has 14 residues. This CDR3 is CASIQGGSNQPQHF. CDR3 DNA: TGTGCCAGCATTCAGGGGGGTAGCAATCAGCCCCAGCATTTT.

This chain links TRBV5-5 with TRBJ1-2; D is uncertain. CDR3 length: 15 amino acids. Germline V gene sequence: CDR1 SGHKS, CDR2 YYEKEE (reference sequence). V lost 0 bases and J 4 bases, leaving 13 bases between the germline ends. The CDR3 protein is CASSLGGTELYGYTF. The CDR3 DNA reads TGTGCCAGCAGCTTGGGGGGAACAGAACTCTATGGCTACACCTTC.

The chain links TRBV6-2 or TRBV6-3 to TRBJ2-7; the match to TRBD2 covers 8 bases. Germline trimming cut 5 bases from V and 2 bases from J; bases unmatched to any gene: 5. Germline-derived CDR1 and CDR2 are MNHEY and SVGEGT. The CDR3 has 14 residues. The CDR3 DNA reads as TGTGCCAGCAGTCTCGGGGGGGCGCCCTACGAGCAGTACGTC. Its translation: CASSLGGAPYEQYV.

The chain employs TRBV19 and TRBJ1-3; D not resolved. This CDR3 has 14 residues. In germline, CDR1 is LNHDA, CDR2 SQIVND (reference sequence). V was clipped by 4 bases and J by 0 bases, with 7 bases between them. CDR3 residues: CASSKEPSGNTIYF. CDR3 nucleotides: TGTGCCAGTAGTAAGGAGCCCTCTGGAAACACCATATATTTT.

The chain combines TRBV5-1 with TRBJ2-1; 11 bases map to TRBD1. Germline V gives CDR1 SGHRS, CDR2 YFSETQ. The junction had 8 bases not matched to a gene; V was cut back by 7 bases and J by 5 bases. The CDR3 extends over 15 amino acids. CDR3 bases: TGCGCCAGCGGAATATGGACAGGGGGCAACAATGAGCAGTTCTTC. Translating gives CASGIWTGGNNEQFF.

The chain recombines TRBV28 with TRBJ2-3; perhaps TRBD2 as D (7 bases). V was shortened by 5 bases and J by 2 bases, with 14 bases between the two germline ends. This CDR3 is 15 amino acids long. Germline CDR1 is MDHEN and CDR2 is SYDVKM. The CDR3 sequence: CASSPWGGHTDTQYF. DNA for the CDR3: TGTGCCAGCAGTCCTTGGGGGGGGCACACAGATACGCAGTATTTT.

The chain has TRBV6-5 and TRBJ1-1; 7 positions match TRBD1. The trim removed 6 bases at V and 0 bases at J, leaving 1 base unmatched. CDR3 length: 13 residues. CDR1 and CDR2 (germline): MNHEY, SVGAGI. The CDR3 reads CASRTGLNTEAFF. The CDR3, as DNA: TGTGCCAGCAGGACAGGGCTGAACACTGAAGCTTTCTTT.

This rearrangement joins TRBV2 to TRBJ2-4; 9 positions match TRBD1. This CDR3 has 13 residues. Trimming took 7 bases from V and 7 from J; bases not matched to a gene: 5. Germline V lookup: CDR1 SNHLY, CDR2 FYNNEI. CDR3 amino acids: CASTGQGTNIQYF. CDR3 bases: TGTGCCAGCACTGGACAGGGGACGAACATTCAGTACTTC.

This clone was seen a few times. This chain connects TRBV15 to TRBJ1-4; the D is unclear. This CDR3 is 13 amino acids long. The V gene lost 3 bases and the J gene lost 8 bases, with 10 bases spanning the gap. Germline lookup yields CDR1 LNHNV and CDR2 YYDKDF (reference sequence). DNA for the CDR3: TGTGCCACCAGCAGCGACGGCGGGGAAAAACTGTTTTTT. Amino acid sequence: CATSSDGGEKLFF.

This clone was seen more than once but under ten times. For the CDR3, the DNA is TGTGCCAGCAGCCCCGTCGGAGGCAATCAGCCCCAGCATTTT. As protein: CASSPVGGNQPQHF. The chain uses TRBV7-9 and TRBJ1-5; D unclear. V was shortened by 5 bases and J by 2 bases, with 10 bases between the two germline ends. The CDR3 is 14 amino acids. Germline lookup yields CDR1 SEHNR and CDR2 FQNEAQ (reference sequence).

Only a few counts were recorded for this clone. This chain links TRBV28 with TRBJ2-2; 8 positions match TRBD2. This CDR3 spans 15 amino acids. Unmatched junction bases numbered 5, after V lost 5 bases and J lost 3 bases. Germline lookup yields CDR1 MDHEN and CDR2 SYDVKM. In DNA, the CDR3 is TGTGCCAGCAGTCCCGGGACTAGATACACCGGGGAGCTGTTTTTT. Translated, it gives CASSPGTRYTGELFF.

This chain's CDR3 is CASSSNQETQYF. CDR3 nucleotides: TGTGCCAGCTCGTCGAACCAAGAGACCCAGTACTTC. The chain has TRBV6-5 and TRBJ2-5; no reliable D call. The CDR3 is 12 amino acids. V was cut by 8 bases and J by 0 bases, with 7 bases left in between. The germline V gene has CDR1 MNHEY and CDR2 SVGAGI.

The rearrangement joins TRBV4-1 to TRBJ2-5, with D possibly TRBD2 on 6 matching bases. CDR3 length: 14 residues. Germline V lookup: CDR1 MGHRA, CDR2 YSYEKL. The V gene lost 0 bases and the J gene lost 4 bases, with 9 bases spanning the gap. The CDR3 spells CASSQDLGRETQYF. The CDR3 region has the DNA TGCGCCAGCAGCCAAGATCTCGGGAGAGAGACCCAGTACTTC.

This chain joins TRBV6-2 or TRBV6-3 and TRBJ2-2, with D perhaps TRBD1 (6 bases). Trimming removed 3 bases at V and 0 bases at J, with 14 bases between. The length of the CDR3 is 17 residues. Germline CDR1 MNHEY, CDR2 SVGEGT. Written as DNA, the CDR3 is TGTGCCAGCAGTTATGCGCTGGGGGCCCCGAACACCGGGGAGCTGTTTTTT. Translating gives CASSYALGAPNTGELFF.

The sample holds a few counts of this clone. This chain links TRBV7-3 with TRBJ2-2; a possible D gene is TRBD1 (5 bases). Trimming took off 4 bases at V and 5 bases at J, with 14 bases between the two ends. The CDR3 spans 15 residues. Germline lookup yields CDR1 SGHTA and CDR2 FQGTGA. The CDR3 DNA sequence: TGTGCCAGCAGCTCCGGCAAGGGGTGGACCGGGGAGCTGTTTTTT. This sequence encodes CASSSGKGWTGELFF.

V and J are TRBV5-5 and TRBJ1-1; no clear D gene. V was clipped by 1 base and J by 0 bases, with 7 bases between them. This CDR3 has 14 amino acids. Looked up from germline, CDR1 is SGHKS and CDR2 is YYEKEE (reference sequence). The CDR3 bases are TGTGCCAGCAGCTTGAGTACCGTGAACACTGAAGCTTTCTTT. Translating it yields CASSLSTVNTEAFF.

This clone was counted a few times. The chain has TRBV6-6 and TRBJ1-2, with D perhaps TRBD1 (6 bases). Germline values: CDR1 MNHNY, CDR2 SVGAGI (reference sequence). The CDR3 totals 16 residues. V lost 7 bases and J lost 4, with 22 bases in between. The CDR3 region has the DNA TGTGCCAGCATCGAGGGGGTCGGCCAGACCCCCTATGGCTACACCTTC. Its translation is CASIEGVGQTPYGYTF.

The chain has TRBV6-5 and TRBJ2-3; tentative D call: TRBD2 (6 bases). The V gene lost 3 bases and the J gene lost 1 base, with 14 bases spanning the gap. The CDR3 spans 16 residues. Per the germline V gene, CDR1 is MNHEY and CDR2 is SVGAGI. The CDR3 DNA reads TGTGCCAGCAGTTATGCATCGGCTAGCGGCACAGATACGCAGTATTTT. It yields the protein CASSYASASGTDTQYF.

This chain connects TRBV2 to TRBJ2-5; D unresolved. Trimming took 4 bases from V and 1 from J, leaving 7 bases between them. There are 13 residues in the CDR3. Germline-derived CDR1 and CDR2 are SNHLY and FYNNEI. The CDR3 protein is CASSGDTQETQYF. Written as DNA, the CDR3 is TGTGCCAGCAGTGGAGACACCCAAGAGACCCAGTACTTC.

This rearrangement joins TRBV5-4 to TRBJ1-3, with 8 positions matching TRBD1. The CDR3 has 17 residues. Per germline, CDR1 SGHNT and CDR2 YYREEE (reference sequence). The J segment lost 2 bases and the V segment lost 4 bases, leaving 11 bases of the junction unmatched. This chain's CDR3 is CASSQKVTGAAGNTIYF. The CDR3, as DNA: TGTGCCAGCAGCCAAAAGGTGACAGGGGCGGCTGGAAACACCATATATTTT. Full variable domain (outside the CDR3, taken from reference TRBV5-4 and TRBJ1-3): ETGVTQSPTHLIKTRGQQVTLRCSSQSGHNTVSWYQQALGQGPQFIFQYYREEENGRGNFPPRFSGLQFPNYSSELNVNALELDDSALYLCASSQKVTGAAGNTIYFGEGSWLTVV.

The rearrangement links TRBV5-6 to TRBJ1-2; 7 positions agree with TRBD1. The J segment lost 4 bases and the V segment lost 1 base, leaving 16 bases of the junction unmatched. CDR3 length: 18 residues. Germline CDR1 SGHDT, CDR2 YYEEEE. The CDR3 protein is CASSLMGDRASWGYGYTF. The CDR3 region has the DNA TGTGCCAGCAGCTTGATGGGTGACAGGGCCAGTTGGGGCTATGGCTACACCTTC.

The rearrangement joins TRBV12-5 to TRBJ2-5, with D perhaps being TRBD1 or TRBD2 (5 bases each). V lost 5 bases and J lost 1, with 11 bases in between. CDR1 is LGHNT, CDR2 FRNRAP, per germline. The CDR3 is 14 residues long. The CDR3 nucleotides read TGTGCTAGTGGTGCGAACGGGGCCCAAGAGACCCAGTACTTC. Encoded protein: CASGANGAQETQYF.

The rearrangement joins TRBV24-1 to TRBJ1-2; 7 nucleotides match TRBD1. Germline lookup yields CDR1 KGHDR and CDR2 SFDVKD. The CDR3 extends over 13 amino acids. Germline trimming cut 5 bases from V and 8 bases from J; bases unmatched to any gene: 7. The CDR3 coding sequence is TGTGCCACCAGTGTGGATACCAGGGGGGGCTACACCTTC. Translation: CATSVDTRGGYTF.

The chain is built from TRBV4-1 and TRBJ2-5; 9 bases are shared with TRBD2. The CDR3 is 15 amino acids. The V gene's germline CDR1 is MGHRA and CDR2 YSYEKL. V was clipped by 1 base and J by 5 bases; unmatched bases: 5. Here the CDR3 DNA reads TGCGCCAGCAGCCAAGTGGGACTAGCAGGCGAGACCCAGTACTTC. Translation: CASSQVGLAGETQYF.

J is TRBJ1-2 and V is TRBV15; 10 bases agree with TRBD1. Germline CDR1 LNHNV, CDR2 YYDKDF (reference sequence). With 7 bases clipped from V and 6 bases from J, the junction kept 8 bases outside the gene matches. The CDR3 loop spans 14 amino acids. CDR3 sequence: CATKPKDRGDGYTF. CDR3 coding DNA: TGTGCCACCAAGCCGAAGGACAGGGGGGATGGCTACACCTTC. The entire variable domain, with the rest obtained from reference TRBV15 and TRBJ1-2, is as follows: DAMVIQNPRYQVTQFGKPVTLSCSQTLNHNVMYWYQQKSSQAPKLLFHYYDKDFNNEADTPDNFQSRRPNTSFCFLDIRSPGLGDTAMYLCATKPKDRGDGYTFGSGTRLTVV.

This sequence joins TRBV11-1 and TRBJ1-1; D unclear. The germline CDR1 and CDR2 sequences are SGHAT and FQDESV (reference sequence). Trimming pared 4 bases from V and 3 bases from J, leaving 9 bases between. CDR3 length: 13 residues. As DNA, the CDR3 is TGTGCCAGCAGCTACTCCCGGGACACTGAAGCTTTCTTT. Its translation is CASSYSRDTEAFF.

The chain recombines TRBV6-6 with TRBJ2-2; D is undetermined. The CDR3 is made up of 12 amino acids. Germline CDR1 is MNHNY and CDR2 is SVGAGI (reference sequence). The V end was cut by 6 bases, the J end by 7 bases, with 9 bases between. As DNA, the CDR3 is TGTGCCAGCAGACCGTACGGCGGGGAGCTGTTTTTT. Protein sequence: CASRPYGGELFF.